These 21 T cell receptor beta chains were all obtained from the same sample, sequenced in a study of blood T cell repertoires in COVID-19. Sequencing used immunoSEQ multiplex PCR; TCRdb keeps in-frame clones, though not all of them. The table records under 250,000 clones, just under 85% of them present only once. What was sequenced was peripheral blood. The source of these receptors is an elderly man with acute or convalescent COVID-19.

This rearrangement joins TRBV6-5 to TRBJ1-5, with D uncertain. The V end lost 6 bases, the J end lost 0 bases, and 9 bases lay between the germline ends. Germline V gene lookup returns CDR1 MNHEY and CDR2 SVGAGI. The CDR3 spans 14 residues. The CDR3 sequence: CASRAAHSNQPQHF. Here the CDR3 DNA reads TGTGCCAGCAGGGCTGCCCATAGCAATCAGCCCCAGCATTTT.

The chain combines TRBV6-5 with TRBJ1-2; 9 bases line up with TRBD1. V trimming: 2 bases; J trimming: 8 bases; junction bases outside the gene matches: 6. Germline CDR1 reads MNHEY; CDR2 reads SVGAGI. The CDR3 covers 14 residues. Here the CDR3 DNA reads TGTGCCAGCAGTTACCTTGACAGGGGGTCGGGCTACACCTTC. Translating it yields CASSYLDRGSGYTF.

The V and J genes are TRBV9 and TRBJ1-2; D may be TRBD1 (6 bases). CDR1 is SGDLS and CDR2 is YYNGEE in the germline V gene. The CDR3 runs 13 residues. The V and J ends lost 4 bases and 4 bases respectively, with 11 bases between them. The CDR3 here is CASSTYRAYGYTF. The CDR3 DNA sequence: TGTGCCAGCAGCACCTACAGGGCCTATGGCTACACCTTC.

CDR3 coding DNA: TGTGCCAGCAGTGAGGGCAGTCTTGTCTATGGCTACACCTTC. Translating it yields CASSEGSLVYGYTF. The chain is built from TRBV6-1 and TRBJ1-2; D is undetermined. There are 14 residues in the CDR3. The germline V and J ends were trimmed by 3 bases and 4 bases, with 12 bases remaining between them. Germline CDR1 is MNHNS and CDR2 is SASEGT.

Details on this clone: Sequence at one end of the junction differs from germline and may be a read error. The genes are TRBV6-1 and TRBJ1-5; TRBD1 matches 8 bases. The germline V gene has CDR1 MNHNS and CDR2 SASEGT. This CDR3 region has 14 residues. This CDR3 reads CASSEARLGQEADF. The CDR3 bases are TGTGCCAGCAGTGAAGCGCGCCTGGGACAGGAGGCGGATTTT.

The chain combines TRBV19 with TRBJ2-1; D is possibly TRBD1 (5 bases). Trimming removed 2 bases from V and 0 bases from J, with 11 bases in between. CDR1 is LNHDA, CDR2 SQIVND, per germline (reference sequence). The CDR3 has 16 residues. Here the CDR3 reads CASSITQASSYNEQFF. The CDR3 nucleotides read TGTGCCAGTAGTATAACACAGGCAAGCTCCTACAATGAGCAGTTCTTC.

The chain's CDR3 is CASSAGQENYEQYF. CDR3 DNA sequence: TGCGCCAGCAGCGCTGGACAGGAGAACTACGAGCAGTACTTC. The rearrangement joins TRBV5-1 to TRBJ2-7; 7 positions match TRBD1. The V and J ends lost 4 bases and 3 bases, in that order; junction bases with no gene match: 7. Germline V gene data show CDR1 as SGHRS and CDR2 as YFSETQ. The CDR3 consists of 14 residues. Combining the CDR3 with reference TRBV5-1 and TRBJ2-7 gives the whole variable domain KAGVTQTPRYLIKTRGQQVTLSCSPISGHRSVSWYQQTPGQGLQFLFEYFSETQRNKGNFPGRFSGRQFSNSRSEMNVSTLELGDSALYLCASSAGQENYEQYFGPGTRLTVT.

The genes are TRBV30 and TRBJ2-1; D unresolved. The germline V and J ends were trimmed by 0 bases and 6 bases, with 6 bases remaining between them. CDR1 GTSNPN and CDR2 SVGIG come from the germline V gene (reference sequence). The CDR3 extends over 12 amino acids. CDR3 coding DNA: TGTGCCTGGAGTGTGGCAGGCAATGAGCAGTTCTTC. It codes for CAWSVAGNEQFF. Combining the CDR3 with reference TRBV30 and TRBJ2-1 gives the whole variable domain SQTIHQWPATLVQPVGSPLSLECTVEGTSNPNLYWYRQAAGRGLQLLFYSVGIGQISSEVPQNLSASRPQDRQFILSSKKLLLSDSGFYLCAWSVAGNEQFFGPGTRLTVL.

The chain carries TRBV15 and TRBJ2-7, with a possible D match to TRBD2 (6 bases). This CDR3 has 17 residues. V was pared by 0 bases and J by 1 base, with 16 bases between. Per the germline V gene, CDR1 is LNHNV and CDR2 is YYDKDF (reference sequence). The CDR3 spells CATSRDLRSGLSYEQYF. The CDR3 region has the DNA TGTGCCACCAGCAGAGATCTCCGAAGCGGGCTTTCCTACGAGCAGTACTTC.

The V and J genes are TRBV7-9 and TRBJ1-6; 7 bases line up with TRBD1. The trim removed 5 bases at V and 6 bases at J, leaving 13 bases unmatched. Germline V lookup: CDR1 SEHNR, CDR2 FQNEAQ (reference sequence). This CDR3 region has 17 residues. The CDR3 DNA follows: TGTGCCAGCAGCCCGGTACAGGGGAGTCTTGGTAATTCACCCCTCCACTTT. It encodes CASSPVQGSLGNSPLHF.

The rearrangement uses TRBV6-5 and TRBJ1-6; 7 bases map to TRBD1. Looked up from germline, CDR1 is MNHEY and CDR2 is SVGAGI. The CDR3 is made up of 15 amino acids. V dropped 6 bases and J dropped 9; count of bases not matched to a gene: 11. Here the CDR3 DNA reads TGTGCCAGCAGCCCCTGGGCAGGGGGTAGTTCACCCCTCCACTTT. It codes for CASSPWAGGSSPLHF.

The chain employs TRBV5-1 and TRBJ2-7; D ambiguous. Per germline, CDR1 SGHRS and CDR2 YFSETQ. This CDR3 contains 13 residues. V lost 1 base and J lost 2, with 7 bases in between. The CDR3 DNA follows: TGCGCCAGCAGCTTGTCGGTTGCCTACGAGCAGTACTTC. Amino acids: CASSLSVAYEQYF. The entire variable domain, with the rest obtained from reference TRBV5-1 and TRBJ2-7, is as follows: KAGVTQTPRYLIKTRGQQVTLSCSPISGHRSVSWYQQTPGQGLQFLFEYFSETQRNKGNFPGRFSGRQFSNSRSEMNVSTLELGDSALYLCASSLSVAYEQYFGPGTRLTVT.

A remark on this clone: The same CDR3 arises from other DNA sequences in this sample as well. This rearrangement joins TRBV6-5 to TRBJ2-5, with 7 bases identical to TRBD1. Trimming cost V 2 bases and J 5 bases; bases outside gene matches: 2. The CDR3 loop spans 13 amino acids. Germline loops: CDR1 MNHEY, CDR2 SVGAGI. This CDR3 is CASSYNRGETQYF. The CDR3 bases are TGTGCCAGCAGTTACAACAGGGGTGAGACCCAGTACTTC.

The chain combines TRBV24-1 with TRBJ2-1, with 12 bases that match TRBD1. CDR3 size: 19 residues. Germline CDR1 KGHDR, CDR2 SFDVKD. J lost 0 bases, V lost 1 base, and 6 bases had no gene match. CDR3 region: CATSDFPGQGALSYNEQFF. CDR3 in DNA: TGTGCCACCAGTGATTTCCCGGGACAGGGGGCCCTCTCCTACAATGAGCAGTTCTTC.

The chain links TRBV6-5 to TRBJ2-7; 7 bases fit TRBD1. V lost 7 bases to trimming and J lost 3 bases; unmatched junction nucleotides: 9. The CDR3 sequence is 14 residues long. In germline, CDR1 is MNHEY, CDR2 SVGAGI. DNA of the CDR3: TGTGCCAGCACCCTTGACAGGGTTCGCTACGAGCAGTACTTC. This gives the protein CASTLDRVRYEQYF.

This clone was recorded only once. This chain joins TRBV7-9 and TRBJ2-2; TRBD2 matches 9 bases. The V gene's germline CDR1 is SEHNR and CDR2 FQNEAQ (reference sequence). Trimming took 5 bases from V and 3 from J; bases not matched to a gene: 7. There are 16 residues in the CDR3. The CDR3 is CASSRGGGADTGELFF. The CDR3 DNA sequence: TGTGCCAGCAGCCGTGGCGGGGGGGCTGACACCGGGGAGCTGTTTTTT.

The chain carries TRBV9 and TRBJ2-3, with D tentatively TRBD1 (6 bases). The CDR3 consists of 14 residues. The V gene lost 3 bases and the J gene lost 0 bases, with 8 bases spanning the gap. Germline loops: CDR1 SGDLS, CDR2 YYNGEE. The DNA of the CDR3 is TGTGCCAGCAGCGCGGGACAAAGCACAGATACGCAGTATTTT. This sequence encodes CASSAGQSTDTQYF.

The gene calls are TRBV6-5 and TRBJ2-1, with TRBD2 matching 9 bases. V dropped 7 bases and J dropped 8; count of bases not matched to a gene: 9. CDR3 length equals 14 residues. The germline CDR1 and CDR2 sequences are MNHEY and SVGAGI. The CDR3 DNA reads TGTGCCAGCATAGGGCGGGGGGGGCCCGATGAGCAGTTCTTC. Translated: CASIGRGGPDEQFF.

This clone was counted a single time. Being one base from a much bigger clone, this may be a read error. The same CDR3 can be traced to other DNA sequences in this sample. V gene TRBV6-6 combines with J gene TRBJ2-5; maybe TRBD2 (5 bases). CDR1 and CDR2 from the germline V gene are MNHNY and SVGAGI (reference sequence). V was cut by 0 bases and J by 4 bases, with 15 bases left in between. CDR3 length: 16 amino acids. CDR3: CASSYSGGVNGETQYF. CDR3 DNA sequence: TGTGCCAGCAGTTACTCCGGAGGAGTAAATGGAGAGACCCAGTACTTC.

The CDR3 nucleotides are TGTGCCAGTAGTCTAAGAGCGTTTATTGCCACAGATACGCAGTATTTT. Its protein is CASSLRAFIATDTQYF. J is TRBJ2-3 and V is TRBV19, with D hard to call. V was trimmed by 5 bases and J by 2 bases, leaving 17 bases between them. Germline CDR1 LNHDA, CDR2 SQIVND (reference sequence). The CDR3 sequence is 16 residues long.

This clone was seen more than once but under ten times. The gene calls are TRBV12-3 or TRBV12-4 and TRBJ2-1; tentative D call: TRBD2 (5 bases). This CDR3 has 12 residues. V was trimmed by 5 bases and J by 4 bases, leaving 6 bases between them. The CDR3 here is CASSQRYNEQFF. The DNA of the CDR3 is TGTGCCAGCAGTCAGCGGTACAATGAGCAGTTCTTC.